The present T cell receptor beta chain was sequenced within a study of shared clonotypes between healthy human individuals. Researchers ran the assay at a deep level. As processed by the authors: ImmunoSEQ supplied junction-only sequences lacking quality scores, so filtering was different. TCRdb keeps only in-frame clones here, not all; method: immunoSEQ multiplex PCR. That table supplies the V and J calls and clone size; D and trimming were determined from the DNA. The sample yields some 550,000 clones, 97% seen once. Germline V gene sequence: CDR1 SNHLY, CDR2 FYNNEI. V trimming: 1 base; J trimming: 2 bases; junction bases outside the gene matches: 3. The CDR3 contains 15 residues. In the case of this clone: Its antigen remains unidentified.

Findings of the study overall: In general, naive subsets displayed greater estimated richness than memory subsets did.

The V gene is TRBV2, the J gene TRBJ2-7, with 9 bases lining up with TRBD1. This TCR was sampled from a young woman in good health. The specimen sequenced was naive CD4+ T cells sorted from blood. Subset indicated: CD45RA+ positively selected. CDR3 sequence reads: CASSEGRTGAYEQYF. The CDR3 DNA reads TGTGCCAGCAGTGAAGGGAGGACAGGGGCCTACGAGCAGTACTTC.